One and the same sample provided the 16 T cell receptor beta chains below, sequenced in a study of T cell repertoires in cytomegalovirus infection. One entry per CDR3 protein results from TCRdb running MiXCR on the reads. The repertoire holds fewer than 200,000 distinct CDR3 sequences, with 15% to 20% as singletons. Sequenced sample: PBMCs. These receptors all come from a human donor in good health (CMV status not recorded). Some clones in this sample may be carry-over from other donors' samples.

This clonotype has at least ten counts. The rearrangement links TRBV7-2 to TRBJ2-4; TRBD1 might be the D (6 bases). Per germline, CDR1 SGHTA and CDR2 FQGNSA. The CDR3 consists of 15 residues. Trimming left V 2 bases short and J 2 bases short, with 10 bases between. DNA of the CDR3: TGTGCCAGCAGCTTACGGACAGCTCCCAAAAACATTCAGTACTTC. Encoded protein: CASSLRTAPKNIQYF.

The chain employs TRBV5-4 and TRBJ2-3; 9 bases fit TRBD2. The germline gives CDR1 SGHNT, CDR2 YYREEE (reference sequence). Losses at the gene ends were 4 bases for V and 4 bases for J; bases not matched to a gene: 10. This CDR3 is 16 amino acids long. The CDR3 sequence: CASSPQSGRRADTQYF. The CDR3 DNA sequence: TGTGCCAGCAGCCCCCAAAGCGGGAGGCGGGCAGATACGCAGTATTTT.

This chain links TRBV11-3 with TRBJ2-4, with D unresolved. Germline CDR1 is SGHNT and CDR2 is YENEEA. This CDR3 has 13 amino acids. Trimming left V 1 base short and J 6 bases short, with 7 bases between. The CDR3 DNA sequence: TGTGCCAGCAGCTTAGCTCCCAGAAACATTCAGTACTTC. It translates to CASSLAPRNIQYF.

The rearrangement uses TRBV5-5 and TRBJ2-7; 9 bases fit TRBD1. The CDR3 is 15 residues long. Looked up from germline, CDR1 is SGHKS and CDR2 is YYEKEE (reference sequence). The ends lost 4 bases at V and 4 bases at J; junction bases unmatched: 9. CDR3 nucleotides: TGTGCCAGCAGCGGAGCCGGGACAGGGTTTTACGAGCAGTACTTC. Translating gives CASSGAGTGFYEQYF.

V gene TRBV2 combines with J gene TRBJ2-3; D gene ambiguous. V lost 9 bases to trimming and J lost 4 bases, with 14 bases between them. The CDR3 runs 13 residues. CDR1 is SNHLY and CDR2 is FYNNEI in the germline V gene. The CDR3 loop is CASHLSRADTQYF. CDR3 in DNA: TGTGCCAGTCACCTATCACGGGCAGATACGCAGTATTTT.

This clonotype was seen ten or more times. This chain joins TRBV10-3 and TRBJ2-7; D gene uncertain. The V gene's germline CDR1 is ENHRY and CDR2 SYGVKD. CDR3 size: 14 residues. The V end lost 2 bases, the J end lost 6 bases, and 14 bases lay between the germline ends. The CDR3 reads CAISEGLLGSEQYF. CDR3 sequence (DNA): TGTGCCATCAGTGAGGGCCTTTTGGGCTCCGAGCAGTACTTC.

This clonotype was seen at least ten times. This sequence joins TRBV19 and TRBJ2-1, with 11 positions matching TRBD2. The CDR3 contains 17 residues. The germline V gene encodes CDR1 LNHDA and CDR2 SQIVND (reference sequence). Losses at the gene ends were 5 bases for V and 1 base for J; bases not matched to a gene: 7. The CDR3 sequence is CASSVTSGGVSYNEQFF. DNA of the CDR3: TGTGCCAGTAGTGTTACTAGCGGGGGTGTTTCCTACAATGAGCAGTTCTTC.

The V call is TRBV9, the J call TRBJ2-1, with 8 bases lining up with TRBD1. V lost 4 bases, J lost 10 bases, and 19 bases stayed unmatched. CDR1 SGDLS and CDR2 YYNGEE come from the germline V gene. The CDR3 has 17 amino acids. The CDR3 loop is CASSSPLRDRSRAEQFF. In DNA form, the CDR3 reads TGTGCCAGCAGCTCCCCTCTCCGGGACAGGAGTCGGGCCGAGCAGTTCTTC.

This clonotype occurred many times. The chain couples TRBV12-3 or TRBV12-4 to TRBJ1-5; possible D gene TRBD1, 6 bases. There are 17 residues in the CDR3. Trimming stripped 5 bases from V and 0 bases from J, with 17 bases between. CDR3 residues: CASSPGTHFNSNQPQHF. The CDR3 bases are TGTGCCAGCAGTCCCGGGACACATTTCAATAGCAATCAGCCCCAGCATTTT.

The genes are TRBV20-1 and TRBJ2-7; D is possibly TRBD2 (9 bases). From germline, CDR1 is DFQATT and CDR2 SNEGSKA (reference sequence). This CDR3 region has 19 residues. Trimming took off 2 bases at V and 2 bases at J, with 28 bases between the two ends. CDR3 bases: TGCAGTGCTAGAAGGGGGGAACTTCCAGGGGGCGGGGGGGCCTACGAGCAGTACTTC. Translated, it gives CSARRGELPGGGGAYEQYF.

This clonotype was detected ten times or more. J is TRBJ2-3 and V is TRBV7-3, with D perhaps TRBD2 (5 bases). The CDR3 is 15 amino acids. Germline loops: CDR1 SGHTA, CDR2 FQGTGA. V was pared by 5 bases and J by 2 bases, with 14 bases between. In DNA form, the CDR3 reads TGTGCCAGCAGCCGTGGGAGACGGTACACAGATACGCAGTATTTT. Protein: CASSRGRRYTDTQYF.

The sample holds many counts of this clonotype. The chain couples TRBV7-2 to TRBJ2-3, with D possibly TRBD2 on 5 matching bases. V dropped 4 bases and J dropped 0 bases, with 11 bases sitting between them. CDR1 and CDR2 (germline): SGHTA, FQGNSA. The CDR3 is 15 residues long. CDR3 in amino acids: CASSSGSGSTDTQYF. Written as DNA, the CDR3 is TGTGCCAGCAGCTCTGGGAGCGGTAGCACAGATACGCAGTATTTT.

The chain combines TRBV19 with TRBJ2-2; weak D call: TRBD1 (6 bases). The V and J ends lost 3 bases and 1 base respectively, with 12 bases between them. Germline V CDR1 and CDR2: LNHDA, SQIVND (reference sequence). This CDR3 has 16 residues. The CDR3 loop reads CASSIPTGLNTGELFF. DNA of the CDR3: TGTGCCAGTAGTATCCCGACAGGTTTGAACACCGGGGAGCTGTTTTTT.

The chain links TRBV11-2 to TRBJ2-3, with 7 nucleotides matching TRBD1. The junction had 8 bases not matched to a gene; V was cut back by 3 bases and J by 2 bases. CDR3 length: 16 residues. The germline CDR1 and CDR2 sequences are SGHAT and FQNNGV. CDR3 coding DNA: TGTGCCAGCAGCTTCCCCGGACAGGCTAACACAGATACGCAGTATTTT. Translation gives CASSFPGQANTDTQYF.

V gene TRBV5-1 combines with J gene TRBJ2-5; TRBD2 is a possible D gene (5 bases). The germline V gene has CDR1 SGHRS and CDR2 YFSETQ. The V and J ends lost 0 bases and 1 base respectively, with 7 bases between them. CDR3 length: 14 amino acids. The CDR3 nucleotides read TGCGCCAGCAGCTTGGCCGGAGGCCAAGAGACCCAGTACTTC. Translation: CASSLAGGQETQYF. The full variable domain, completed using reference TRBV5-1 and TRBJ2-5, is KAGVTQTPRYLIKTRGQQVTLSCSPISGHRSVSWYQQTPGQGLQFLFEYFSETQRNKGNFPGRFSGRQFSNSRSEMNVSTLELGDSALYLCASSLAGGQETQYFGPGTRLLVL.

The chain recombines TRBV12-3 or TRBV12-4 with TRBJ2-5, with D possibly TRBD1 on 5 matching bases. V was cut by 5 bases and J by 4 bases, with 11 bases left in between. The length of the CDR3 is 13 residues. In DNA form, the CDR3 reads TGTGCCAGCAGTAACCAGGGTTTAGAGACCCAGTACTTC. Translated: CASSNQGLETQYF.